The clone carrying this T cell receptor beta chain was detected once. Its target is unknown. In this CDR3 the conserved last residue, phenylalanine or tryptophan, is missing, so a read error is likely. The DNA is omitted, as the CDR3 cannot be located on it reliably, and the CDR3 follows TCRdb's listing. This entry is derived from a study of tumor and adjacent non-tumor tissue in lung cancer. Study-level information: Millions of productive TCRbeta reads were obtained per sample on average. Overall study results and limits: In normal lung, the top 100 clones were significantly more dominant than in tumor.

No cell sorting was done before RNA was extracted from the tissue. Distant lung tissue was collected more than 3 cm away from the tumor edge. The library came from three nested PCR rounds adapted from ARM-PCR protocols. From the multiplex PCR reads, TCRdb called clonotypes with MiXCR, one entry per CDR3 protein. Of 98,000 or so distinct CDR3 sequences listed, 80% are singletons. Sequenced: distant non-tumor lung tissue. This sequence originates from a man in his 60s with small cell lung cancer.

The CDR3 is CSARDLYRGGGGNTEVFL. The gene calls are TRBV20-1 and TRBJ1-1; the table gives TRBD1 as D, unverified against the DNA. The germline CDR1 and CDR2 sequences are DFQATT and SNEGSKA (reference sequence). Both ends counted, the CDR3 spans 18 residues.